Below are 10 T cell receptor beta chains sequenced from a single sample in a study of blood T cell repertoires in COVID-19. Libraries were prepared by immunoSEQ multiplex PCR; TCRdb keeps only in-frame clonotypes and omits some of them. The sample lists fewer than 200,000 clones, approximately 81% occurring once. Sequenced material: peripheral blood. The receptors come from a woman aged 45-65 years with COVID-19, enrolled during active disease.

The sample holds one count of this clone. The chain is built from TRBV5-1 and TRBJ1-3, with D possibly being TRBD1 (6 bases). V was cut by 6 bases and J by 0 bases, with 10 bases left in between. Germline-derived CDR1 and CDR2 are SGHRS and YFSETQ. This CDR3 has 14 amino acids. This CDR3 is CASNRDISGNTIYF. The CDR3 bases are TGCGCCAGCAACCGGGACATCTCTGGAAACACCATATATTTT.

This clone was seen just once. The chain has TRBV28 and TRBJ2-1, with 8 bases aligning to TRBD1. The CDR3 runs to 14 residues. V gave up 1 base and J gave up 7 bases; unmatched junction bases: 3. Germline CDR1 MDHEN, CDR2 SYDVKM. The CDR3 nucleotides read TGTGCCAGCAGTTTATCGCAGGGGGCTAATGAGCAGTTCTTC. Protein sequence: CASSLSQGANEQFF.

This chain links TRBV4-2 with TRBJ2-1, with a weak D call TRBD2 (5 bases). The V gene's germline CDR1 is LGHNA and CDR2 YNFKEQ. The V gene lost 4 bases and the J gene lost 3 bases, with 19 bases spanning the gap. The CDR3 consists of 17 residues. The chain's CDR3 is CASSPQAGETYYNEQFF. For the CDR3, the DNA is TGTGCCAGCAGCCCACAAGCCGGGGAAACATACTACAATGAGCAGTTCTTC.

DNA for the CDR3: TGCGCCAGCAGCTGGGGGCGTTCTAGAACGGAGACCCAGTACTTC. Translated, it gives CASSWGRSRTETQYF. V and J are TRBV5-1 and TRBJ2-5; tentatively, D is TRBD1 (6 bases). This CDR3 is 15 amino acids long. With 3 bases removed from V and 5 bases from J, the gap between germline ends came to 17 bases. Germline V lookup: CDR1 SGHRS, CDR2 YFSETQ.

The rearrangement links TRBV7-2 to TRBJ2-5, with D perhaps TRBD1 (5 bases). Per germline, CDR1 SGHTA and CDR2 FQGNSA. This CDR3 region has 14 residues. Trimming cost V 0 bases and J 2 bases, with 7 bases left between them. CDR3 region: CASSLARQQETQYF. The CDR3 bases are TGTGCCAGCAGCTTAGCCCGACAGCAAGAGACCCAGTACTTC.

This chain connects TRBV14 to TRBJ1-3; unclear D gene. Germline V CDR1 and CDR2: SGHDN, FVKESK. The length of the CDR3 is 14 residues. V lost 1 base and J 4 bases, leaving 8 bases between the germline ends. CDR3 sequence: CASSQGELGNTIYF. The DNA of the CDR3 is TGTGCCAGCAGCCAAGGCGAACTGGGAAACACCATATATTTT.

The chain couples TRBV4-2 to TRBJ2-7; D may be TRBD1 (5 bases). Germline-derived CDR1 and CDR2 are LGHNA and YNFKEQ. The CDR3 consists of 14 residues. Trimming cost V 1 base and J 2 bases, with 9 bases left between them. The CDR3 DNA reads TGTGCCAGCAGCCAAGGGACACCAACCTACGAGCAGTACTTC. Translation: CASSQGTPTYEQYF.

This chain links TRBV5-1 with TRBJ1-3; 8 nucleotides line up with TRBD1. The ends lost 0 bases at V and 4 bases at J; junction bases unmatched: 9. Germline loops: CDR1 SGHRS, CDR2 YFSETQ. CDR3 length equals 17 residues. Here the CDR3 DNA reads TGCGCCAGCAGCTTGGCCGGTCAGGGGGCGCACGGAAACACCATATATTTT. It is translated as CASSLAGQGAHGNTIYF.

CDR3 nucleotide sequence: TGTGCCTGGACTAGGGGGCTCAGGAGAGCCACTGAAGCTTTCTTT. Translated: CAWTRGLRRATEAFF. The chain uses TRBV30 and TRBJ1-1; 7 nucleotides align to TRBD1. The V gene's germline CDR1 is GTSNPN and CDR2 SVGIG (reference sequence). The CDR3 covers 15 residues. V gave up 4 bases and J gave up 4 bases; unmatched junction bases: 12.

The J gene is TRBJ2-5, the V gene TRBV19; 10 bases are a match to TRBD1. The V gene's germline CDR1 is LNHDA and CDR2 SQIVND (reference sequence). With 4 bases clipped from V and 5 bases from J, the junction kept 7 bases outside the gene matches. CDR3 size: 15 residues. CDR3 in amino acids: CASSTTGQGGETQYF. Written as DNA, the CDR3 is TGTGCCAGTAGTACAACCGGACAGGGGGGGGAGACCCAGTACTTC.